This paragraph reports one TCR beta chain. Its antigen is unidentified. The assay was immunoSEQ multiplex PCR, and TCRdb's table has in-frame clones only and misses some. The sample includes 20,000 to 25,000 clones, over 70% of them seen just once. The sample comes from a study of OX40 agonist ivuxolimab in advanced cancers. As for the study in general: Three partial responders included one hepatocellular carcinoma patient and two cutaneous melanoma patients. General study findings and limits: Averaged across samples, CD8+ T cells carried more expanded clones than CD4+ did. The antigen specificity of the peripheral T cells (those that were expanded) was not determined.

The germline V gene has CDR1 MNHEY and CDR2 SVGAGI. Trimming cost V 11 bases and J 1 base; bases outside gene matches: 1. This CDR3 spans 12 amino acids. Patients were ineligible given autoimmune disease history or systemic immunosuppression. The clonotype was recovered from an adult with an advanced solid tumor such as melanoma, head and neck, liver or kidney cancer. The sequencing used CD4+ or CD8+ T cells sorted from blood, collected in a trial of the OX40 agonist ivuxolimab. The chain carries TRBV6-5 and TRBJ2-2, with 7 positions matching TRBD2. The CDR3 sequence: CAGGENTGELFF. The CDR3, as DNA: TGTGCCGGGGGGGAGAACACCGGGGAGCTGTTTTTT.